These 16 T cell receptor beta chains originate from one sample sequenced in a study of cytomegalovirus exposure and HLA in healthy donors. The study ran its PCR with 60 Vbeta and 13 Jbeta primers. The method was immunoSEQ multiplex PCR; TCRdb's version includes in-frame clones alone and lacks a portion of them. The repertoire consists of around 130,000 clones, with 80% occurring once and the leading ten covering 1%. The sample comprised PBMCs. Receptors originate from a man aged 35-49 years in good health and CMV-seronegative.

The rearrangement uses TRBV30 and TRBJ2-7; 7 bases fit TRBD2. Per the germline V gene, CDR1 is GTSNPN and CDR2 is SVGIG (reference sequence). The CDR3 is 14 amino acids. V shed 3 bases, J shed 0 bases, and the junction held 5 bases outside the gene matches. The CDR3 DNA is TGTGCCTGGAGGGTCGGGGGGAGCTCCTACGAGCAGTACTTC. Translated: CAWRVGGSSYEQYF.

The chain joins TRBV5-1 to TRBJ1-5, with a possible D match to TRBD1 (6 bases). With 0 bases removed from V and 7 bases from J, the gap between germline ends came to 14 bases. CDR3 length: 15 residues. Germline-derived CDR1 and CDR2 are SGHRS and YFSETQ. The CDR3 sequence: CASSLAGGPGQPQHF. As DNA, the CDR3 is TGCGCCAGCAGCTTGGCCGGGGGGCCCGGGCAGCCCCAGCATTTT.

This sequence joins TRBV4-1 and TRBJ2-3; tentative D call: TRBD1 (5 bases). CDR1 is MGHRA and CDR2 is YSYEKL in the germline V gene. There are 16 residues in the CDR3. Trimming took off 1 base at V and 2 bases at J, with 13 bases between the two ends. CDR3 nucleotide sequence: TGCGCCAGCAGCCAAGGTTGGACACAGACCACAGATACGCAGTATTTT. Translation gives CASSQGWTQTTDTQYF.

This chain uses TRBV2 with TRBJ2-1, with 13 nucleotides matching TRBD2. Unmatched junction bases numbered 6, after V lost 5 bases and J lost 5 bases. The CDR3 contains 16 residues. Germline CDR1 reads SNHLY; CDR2 reads FYNNEI. CDR3: CASSPGLAGVDNEQFF. The CDR3 bases are TGTGCCAGCAGTCCCGGACTAGCGGGAGTGGACAATGAGCAGTTCTTC.

CDR3 loop: CASSFVYQPQHF. CDR3 coding DNA: TGTGCCAGCAGTTTTGTCTATCAGCCCCAGCATTTT. The chain uses TRBV28 and TRBJ1-5; D ambiguous. The CDR3 runs to 12 residues. With 3 bases removed from V and 5 bases from J, the gap between germline ends came to 5 bases. Germline loops: CDR1 MDHEN, CDR2 SYDVKM.

The rearrangement links TRBV2 to TRBJ1-2; D possibly corresponds to TRBD1 (6 bases). The CDR3 length is 13 residues. The V end was cut by 2 bases, the J end by 2 bases, with 6 bases between. Germline assignment: CDR1 SNHLY and CDR2 FYNNEI. The CDR3 is CASSETGNYGYTF. The CDR3 region has the DNA TGTGCCAGCAGTGAAACAGGGAACTATGGCTACACCTTC.

This chain connects TRBV5-1 to TRBJ1-1, with 8 positions matching TRBD1. V lost 1 base to trimming and J lost 9 bases; unmatched junction nucleotides: 2. The CDR3 consists of 12 residues. Germline CDR1 and CDR2: SGHRS and YFSETQ. CDR3 bases: TGCGCCAGCAGCTTGACAGGGGGGCAAGCTTTCTTT. It yields the protein CASSLTGGQAFF.

V is TRBV2 and J is TRBJ2-6; no reliable D call. The germline V and J ends were trimmed by 7 bases and 2 bases, with 9 bases remaining between them. The CDR3 runs to 14 residues. Germline assignment: CDR1 SNHLY and CDR2 FYNNEI. This CDR3 is CASNFRAGANVLTF. The DNA of the CDR3 is TGTGCCAGCAATTTCCGGGCTGGGGCCAACGTCCTGACTTTC.

This clone was counted a few times. V and J are TRBV2 and TRBJ1-6, with D possibly being TRBD1 (6 bases). Deletions cut 8 bases from V and 8 bases from J, with 16 bases between. The CDR3 runs to 14 residues. In germline, CDR1 is SNHLY, CDR2 FYNNEI. The CDR3 bases are TGTGCCAGCGATCGGGACACTAAAGATTCACCCCTCCACTTT. This gives the protein CASDRDTKDSPLHF.

This sequence joins TRBV5-6 and TRBJ1-5, with D tentatively TRBD1 (6 bases). CDR3 length: 15 residues. CDR1 SGHDT and CDR2 YYEEEE come from the germline V gene. The ends were cut back, 1 base at V and 4 bases at J, with 12 bases in the middle. CDR3 sequence: CASSLTTGKNQPQHF. DNA for the CDR3: TGTGCCAGCAGCTTGACGACAGGCAAGAATCAGCCCCAGCATTTT.

The CDR3 is CASSFSGGGQPQHF. The CDR3 nucleotides are TGTGCCAGCAGCTTTTCAGGGGGTGGTCAGCCCCAGCATTTT. The chain combines TRBV5-6 with TRBJ1-5, with TRBD1 matching 7 bases. V shed 2 bases, J shed 6 bases, and the junction held 5 bases outside the gene matches. CDR1 and CDR2 (germline): SGHDT, YYEEEE. The CDR3 is made up of 14 amino acids.

This chain joins TRBV15 and TRBJ2-7, with D possibly being TRBD2 (6 bases). The V end lost 0 bases, the J end lost 3 bases, and 9 bases lay between the germline ends. Germline V gene lookup returns CDR1 LNHNV and CDR2 YYDKDF (reference sequence). CDR3 length: 14 residues. The CDR3 region has the DNA TGTGCCACCAGCAGAGATCCGGGGGACTACGAGCAGTACTTC. As protein: CATSRDPGDYEQYF.

V is TRBV4-2 and J is TRBJ2-5; 8 positions agree with TRBD2. CDR3 length: 15 residues. J was trimmed by 1 base and V by 4 bases; bases with no gene match: 5. Germline lookup yields CDR1 LGHNA and CDR2 YNFKEQ. DNA of the CDR3: TGTGCCAGCAGCCCAACTAGCGGCTTCCAAGAGACCCAGTACTTC. Translation: CASSPTSGFQETQYF.

The V and J genes are TRBV5-4 and TRBJ1-1; D possibly corresponds to TRBD1 (5 bases). The CDR3 length is 14 residues. Germline-derived CDR1 and CDR2 are SGHNT and YYREEE (reference sequence). The ends were cut back, 5 bases at V and 2 bases at J, with 13 bases in the middle. The CDR3 loop reads CASRVDSVNTEAFF. The CDR3 DNA reads as TGTGCCAGCAGAGTTGACAGCGTTAACACTGAAGCTTTCTTT. The full variable domain, rest sourced from reference TRBV5-4 and TRBJ1-1, is ETGVTQSPTHLIKTRGQQVTLRCSSQSGHNTVSWYQQALGQGPQFIFQYYREEENGRGNFPPRFSGLQFPNYSSELNVNALELDDSALYLCASRVDSVNTEAFFGQGTRLTVV.

The J gene is TRBJ1-5, the V gene TRBV2; TRBD1 agrees at 8 bases. Germline CDR1 reads SNHLY; CDR2 reads FYNNEI. Trimming cost V 3 bases and J 7 bases; bases outside gene matches: 5. CDR3 size: 14 residues. The CDR3 spells CASSDRTGRQPQHF. The CDR3 DNA follows: TGTGCCAGCAGTGATAGGACAGGGCGGCAGCCCCAGCATTTT.

This clone appeared a few times. The chain recombines TRBV28 with TRBJ1-4, with TRBD1 as a possible D gene (5 bases). The CDR3 contains 14 residues. Trimming stripped 8 bases from V and 3 bases from J, with 13 bases between. The germline V gene encodes CDR1 MDHEN and CDR2 SYDVKM. The CDR3 DNA sequence: TGTGCCAGCGGCCAGGGCCTACCTAATGAAAAACTGTTTTTT. Its translation: CASGQGLPNEKLFF.